The 32 T cell receptor beta chains reported below all come from one sample, sequenced in a study of Graves' ophthalmopathy and Graves' hyperthyroidism. As the template, RNA transcripts were used to amplify TCR beta CDR3 regions. After a first-round RT-PCR with HTBI primers, a second-round multiplex PCR was run. TCRdb fed the multiplex PCR reads into MiXCR, producing one record per CDR3 protein. The sample holds roughly 420,000 distinct CDR3 sequences; around 21% are singletons and the top ten take approximately 3%. The sequenced sample consisted of peripheral blood. All receptors derive from a woman in her late teens or twenties with stable Graves' hyperthyroidism.

This clonotype turned up a few times. V usage is TRBV28 and J usage is TRBJ1-2; D is perhaps TRBD1 (6 bases). Trimming took off 8 bases at V and 2 bases at J, with 9 bases between the two ends. The CDR3 totals 12 residues. Germline-derived CDR1 and CDR2 are MDHEN and SYDVKM. The CDR3 DNA reads as TGTGCCAGCCAGGGGTGGAACTATGGCTACACCTTC. Translated: CASQGWNYGYTF.

There are many counts of this clonotype. This sequence joins TRBV28 and TRBJ1-2, with D uncertain. In germline, CDR1 is MDHEN, CDR2 SYDVKM. The V gene lost 5 bases and the J gene lost 4 bases, with 11 bases spanning the gap. This CDR3 has 13 amino acids. The CDR3 region is CASSLSPAYGYTF. CDR3 nucleotides: TGTGCCAGCAGTCTCTCCCCCGCCTATGGCTACACCTTC.

The chain carries TRBV13 and TRBJ2-5; TRBD2 agrees at 13 bases. V lost 5 bases, J lost 5 bases, and 8 bases stayed unmatched. Germline V gene data show CDR1 as PRHDT and CDR2 as FYEKMQ (reference sequence). The CDR3 has 16 amino acids. CDR3 protein: CASSARTSGRHETQYF. The CDR3 nucleotides are TGTGCCAGCAGCGCGAGGACTAGCGGGAGACACGAGACCCAGTACTTC. Based on the CDR3 plus reference TRBV13 and TRBJ2-5, the full variable domain is AAGVIQSPRHLIKEKRETATLKCYPIPRHDTVYWYQQGPGQDPQFLISFYEKMQSDKGSIPDRFSAQQFSDYHSELNMSSLELGDSALYFCASSARTSGRHETQYFGPGTRLLVL.

There are many counts of this clonotype. The rearrangement joins TRBV29-1 to TRBJ1-1; TRBD1 might be the D (5 bases). Germline loops: CDR1 SQVTM, CDR2 ANQGSEA. The CDR3 totals 11 residues. V was shortened by 3 bases and J by 11 bases, with 13 bases between the two germline ends. CDR3: CSVDRAQVAFF. The CDR3 DNA is TGCAGCGTTGACAGGGCTCAGGTGGCTTTCTTT.

The chain recombines TRBV20-1 with TRBJ2-5, with TRBD1 matching 9 bases. This CDR3 is built from 14 residues. Looked up from germline, CDR1 is DFQATT and CDR2 is SNEGSKA (reference sequence). CDR3 in DNA: TGCAGCCAAAAGTCCGGGGACAGGGTAGGGACCCAGTACTTC. It yields the protein CSQKSGDRVGTQYF.

Comments on this clonotype: It may be a read error: a sequence one base away is much more abundant. The chain has TRBV18 and TRBJ2-5; D is ambiguous. This CDR3 has 15 amino acids. Germline V gene lookup returns CDR1 KGHSH and CDR2 LQKENI. CDR3: CTSSPRDPRLETQYF. CDR3 bases: TGTACCAGCTCACCAAGAGACCCGAGGTTGGAGACCCAGTACTTC.

The sample holds many counts of this clonotype. The chain is built from TRBV6-2 or TRBV6-3 and TRBJ1-5, with 7 bases that match TRBD1. The CDR3 extends over 14 amino acids. Germline CDR1 and CDR2: MNHEY and SVGEGT. J was trimmed by 3 bases and V by 6 bases; bases with no gene match: 5. This CDR3 is CASRPTGDNQPQHF. Written as DNA, the CDR3 is TGTGCCAGCAGGCCAACAGGGGACAATCAGCCCCAGCATTTT.

The chain carries TRBV29-1 and TRBJ2-7, with 7 bases that match TRBD1. With 3 bases clipped from V and 2 bases from J, the junction kept 4 bases outside the gene matches. The germline gives CDR1 SQVTM, CDR2 ANQGSEA. The CDR3 is 13 amino acids. The CDR3 coding sequence is TGCAGCGTTGATCCCGGGACAGCCTACGAGCAGTACTTC. It yields the protein CSVDPGTAYEQYF.

The table lists this clonotype with many counts. The chain couples TRBV5-5 to TRBJ1-2; TRBD1 is a possible D gene (5 bases). There are 13 residues in the CDR3. Trimming removed 2 bases at V and 2 bases at J, with 7 bases between. From germline, CDR1 is SGHKS and CDR2 YYEKEE (reference sequence). The CDR3 loop reads CASSFRQNYGYTF. Here the CDR3 DNA reads TGTGCCAGCAGCTTTCGACAGAACTATGGCTACACCTTC.

In this sample, this clonotype turned up many times. The chain uses TRBV5-1 and TRBJ2-2; TRBD2 matches 7 bases. This CDR3 spans 17 amino acids. V shed 3 bases, J shed 4 bases, and the junction held 12 bases outside the gene matches. CDR1 and CDR2 from the germline V gene are SGHRS and YFSETQ. CDR3: CASSSSFELAITGELFF. The CDR3 DNA is TGCGCCAGCAGCTCCTCGTTTGAACTAGCGATCACCGGGGAGCTGTTTTTT.

This clonotype was seen repeatedly, ten times or more. The gene calls are TRBV7-8 and TRBJ2-2; no firm D call. V lost 3 bases, J lost 9 bases, and 14 bases lay in between. Germline values: CDR1 SGHVS, CDR2 FQNEAQ. CDR3 length: 14 amino acids. This chain's CDR3 is CASSFSDRLRELFF. In DNA form, the CDR3 reads TGTGCCAGCAGCTTCTCTGATCGGTTGAGGGAGCTGTTTTTT.

The chain links TRBV5-1 to TRBJ1-1; possibly TRBD1 for D (6 bases). V shed 6 bases and J shed 2 bases, with 14 bases lying between them. The CDR3 sequence is 14 residues long. Germline-derived CDR1 and CDR2 are SGHRS and YFSETQ. The CDR3 spells CASTARTANTEAFF. The CDR3 DNA follows: TGCGCCAGCACCGCGAGGACAGCTAACACTGAAGCTTTCTTT.

The J gene is TRBJ1-1, the V gene TRBV20-1, with 10 bases lining up with TRBD1. Germline CDR1 is DFQATT and CDR2 is SNEGSKA (reference sequence). The CDR3 spans 16 residues. Trimming took 0 bases from V and 3 from J; bases not matched to a gene: 7. CDR3 coding DNA: TGCAGTGCTAGAGATCCGGGACAGGGGTTTTACACTGAAGCTTTCTTT. It translates to CSARDPGQGFYTEAFF.

This clonotype was seen repeatedly, ten times or more. The chain employs TRBV6-1 and TRBJ1-2, with D unresolved. Trimming cost V 2 bases and J 8 bases, with 6 bases left between them. In germline, CDR1 is MNHNS, CDR2 SASEGT. The CDR3 length is 11 residues. Written as DNA, the CDR3 is TGTGCCAGCAGTGAACTCAGGGGCTACACCTTC. Translated, it gives CASSELRGYTF.

The chain carries TRBV20-1 and TRBJ1-1; D perhaps matches TRBD1 (5 bases). CDR3 size: 12 residues. Germline lookup yields CDR1 DFQATT and CDR2 SNEGSKA (reference sequence). V lost 3 bases and J lost 7, with 12 bases in between. The CDR3 DNA reads as TGCAGTGCTAGTTGGGGCTTGAGTGAAGCTTTCTTT. Translating it yields CSASWGLSEAFF.

The genes are TRBV28 and TRBJ2-7, with a tentative D call TRBD2 (7 bases). In germline, CDR1 is MDHEN, CDR2 SYDVKM. The CDR3 is 16 residues long. V lost 2 bases and J lost 1, with 15 bases in between. The DNA of the CDR3 is TGTGCCAGCAGTTTACGTGGGGGGGCTTCTTCCTACGAGCAGTACTTC. This encodes CASSLRGGASSYEQYF.

This clonotype appeared a few times. For the CDR3, the DNA is TGTGCCAGCAGCTCATCGGGACTAGCGGCAGGCTCCGGGGAGCTGTTTTTT. Its protein is CASSSSGLAAGSGELFF. The genes are TRBV11-2 and TRBJ2-2; 11 bases are a match to TRBD2. The CDR3 runs 17 residues. The germline V gene has CDR1 SGHAT and CDR2 FQNNGV. The V gene end was trimmed by 4 bases and the J gene end by 6 bases; junction bases not matched to a gene: 10.

The sample holds many counts of this clonotype. The rearrangement uses TRBV12-3 or TRBV12-4 and TRBJ1-3; no clear D gene. With 3 bases removed from V and 0 bases from J, the gap between germline ends came to 9 bases. The CDR3 is made up of 15 amino acids. CDR3 DNA sequence: TGTGCCAGCAGTTTGGAGGGCTTCTCTGGAAACACCATATATTTT. Translated, it gives CASSLEGFSGNTIYF.

This clonotype was observed many times. The chain links TRBV11-1 to TRBJ2-5; 8 nucleotides line up with TRBD1. The CDR3 contains 17 residues. Germline CDR1 SGHAT, CDR2 FQDESV (reference sequence). J was trimmed by 1 base and V by 2 bases; bases with no gene match: 9. The CDR3: CASSLRSRTGIQETQYF. CDR3 DNA: TGTGCCAGCAGCTTACGATCCAGGACAGGGATCCAAGAGACCCAGTACTTC.

There are many counts of this clonotype. The chain couples TRBV20-1 to TRBJ1-3; D not resolved. The ends were cut back, 3 bases at V and 4 bases at J, with 4 bases in the middle. This CDR3 contains 11 residues. Per the germline V gene, CDR1 is DFQATT and CDR2 is SNEGSKA (reference sequence). DNA of the CDR3: TGCAGTGCTAGCTGGGGAAACACCATATATTTT. Its protein product is CSASWGNTIYF.

This clonotype has at least ten counts. The CDR3 loop is CASSQNAGPYTGELFF. CDR3 in DNA: TGTGCCAGCAGCCAAAATGCGGGTCCGTACACCGGGGAGCTGTTTTTT. V is TRBV14 and J is TRBJ2-2; D might be TRBD2 (5 bases). This CDR3 contains 16 residues. Germline V CDR1 and CDR2: SGHDN, FVKESK. Trimming cost V 2 bases and J 3 bases, with 13 bases left between them.

The table lists this clonotype with many counts. This rearrangement joins TRBV7-3 to TRBJ2-5; D perhaps matches TRBD2 (6 bases). Germline loops: CDR1 SGHTA, CDR2 FQGTGA. The length of the CDR3 is 13 residues. V lost 6 bases and J 5 bases, leaving 13 bases between the germline ends. The CDR3 spells CASRFGGMETQYF. The CDR3 coding sequence is TGTGCCAGCAGGTTTGGCGGGATGGAGACCCAGTACTTC.

This clonotype was counted many times. V and J are TRBV20-1 and TRBJ2-7; a weak D match, TRBD1 (6 bases). This CDR3 contains 10 residues. Germline loops: CDR1 DFQATT, CDR2 SNEGSKA (reference sequence). V was shortened by 8 bases and J by 4 bases, with 9 bases between the two germline ends. CDR3 DNA: TGCAGTACACAGGGTTACGAGCAGTACTTC. Protein sequence: CSTQGYEQYF.

J is TRBJ1-2 and V is TRBV6-5; tentative D call: TRBD1 (6 bases). The CDR3 spans 16 residues. The V gene's germline CDR1 is MNHEY and CDR2 SVGAGI. V lost 4 bases and J 2 bases, leaving 17 bases between the germline ends. Here the CDR3 reads CASSFQGLGANYGYTF. The DNA of the CDR3 is TGTGCCAGCAGTTTCCAGGGGTTGGGGGCGAACTATGGCTACACCTTC.

This clonotype was counted ten times or more. The chain uses TRBV6-5 and TRBJ1-1; D unresolved. Per the germline V gene, CDR1 is MNHEY and CDR2 is SVGAGI. The CDR3 totals 16 residues. Trimming cost V 0 bases and J 2 bases, with 13 bases left between them. For the CDR3, the DNA is TGTGCCAGCAGTTACTCGACCCCCGGGGTTAACACTGAAGCTTTCTTT. This encodes CASSYSTPGVNTEAFF.

This clonotype was detected many times. The chain carries TRBV2 and TRBJ1-5; 8 nucleotides line up with TRBD1. V shed 8 bases, J shed 5 bases, and the junction held 2 bases outside the gene matches. Germline CDR1 and CDR2: SNHLY and FYNNEI. The CDR3 consists of 12 residues. The CDR3 DNA is TGTGCCAGCGGACAGGGTTATCAGCCCCAGCATTTT. Its protein product is CASGQGYQPQHF.

The chain has TRBV10-3 and TRBJ1-1; a possible D gene is TRBD1 (5 bases). Trimming cost V 3 bases and J 0 bases, with 11 bases left between them. The CDR3 has 15 residues. The germline CDR1 and CDR2 sequences are ENHRY and SYGVKD. The CDR3 region is CAISDARGMNTEAFF. In nucleotides, the CDR3 is TGTGCCATCAGTGATGCGAGGGGTATGAACACTGAAGCTTTCTTT.

This clonotype was detected many times. The J gene is TRBJ2-7, the V gene TRBV20-1, with D possibly matching TRBD2 (6 bases). CDR3 length: 12 residues. Germline V gene sequence: CDR1 DFQATT, CDR2 SNEGSKA (reference sequence). The CDR3 DNA sequence: TGCAGCCTCCCGGAGGGAACTTCCGAGCAGTACTTC. Its translation is CSLPEGTSEQYF.

V and J are TRBV28 and TRBJ2-2; 8 bases map to TRBD1. Germline V lookup: CDR1 MDHEN, CDR2 SYDVKM. Losses at the gene ends were 6 bases for V and 5 bases for J; bases not matched to a gene: 5. The CDR3 loop spans 14 amino acids. CDR3: CASRVQGETGELFF. DNA for the CDR3: TGTGCCAGCAGGGTACAGGGGGAAACCGGGGAGCTGTTTTTT.

The DNA for the CDR3 is TGTGCCAGCAGCGCGCTCCAGGGGGACACTGAAGCTTTCTTT. As protein: CASSALQGDTEAFF. V and J are TRBV7-2 and TRBJ1-1; 7 bases map to TRBD1. The CDR3 covers 14 residues. Losses at the gene ends were 5 bases for V and 3 bases for J; bases not matched to a gene: 6. The germline V gene encodes CDR1 SGHTA and CDR2 FQGNSA.

There are a few counts of this clonotype. The rearrangement joins TRBV12-3 or TRBV12-4 to TRBJ1-2, with 8 bases that match TRBD1. The CDR3 contains 14 residues. Trimming cost V 6 bases and J 5 bases; bases outside gene matches: 8. The CDR3 DNA follows: TGTGCCAGCAGCGGACAGGGTGTTGGGTATGGCTACACCTTC. Amino acid sequence: CASSGQGVGYGYTF.

This clonotype was detected many times. This rearrangement joins TRBV3-1 to TRBJ2-3; possible D gene TRBD2, 5 bases. This CDR3 contains 13 residues. Trimming shortened V by 7 bases and J by 3 bases, and 11 bases separated the two germline ends. Germline V gene data show CDR1 as LGHDT and CDR2 as YNNKEL (reference sequence). The CDR3 loop is CASKSGTTDTQYF. The CDR3 region has the DNA TGTGCCAGCAAAAGCGGAACAACAGATACGCAGTATTTT.